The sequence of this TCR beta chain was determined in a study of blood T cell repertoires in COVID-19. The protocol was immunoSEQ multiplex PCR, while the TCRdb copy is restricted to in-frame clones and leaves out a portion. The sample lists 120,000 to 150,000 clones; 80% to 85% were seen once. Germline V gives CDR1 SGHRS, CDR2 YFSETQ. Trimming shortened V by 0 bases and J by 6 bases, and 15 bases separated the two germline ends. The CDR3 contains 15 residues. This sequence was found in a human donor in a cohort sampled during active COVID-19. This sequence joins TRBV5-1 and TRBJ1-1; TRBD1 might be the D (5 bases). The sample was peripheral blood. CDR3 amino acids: CASSLGAGREAEAFF. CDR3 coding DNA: TGCGCCAGCAGCTTGGGGGCAGGGCGCGAAGCTGAAGCTTTCTTT.